This TCR beta chain came from a study of sequential checkpoint blockade in melanoma. V shed 5 bases, J shed 1 base, and the junction held 1 base outside the gene matches. CDR3 size: 13 residues. The germline V gene has CDR1 MNHEY and CDR2 SMNVEV (reference sequence). The data were produced by immunoSEQ multiplex PCR, yet TCRdb's version contains in-frame clones alone and is incomplete. Of about 18,000 clones in the sample, under 65% were seen once. Noted treatment: randomized to nivolumab then ipilimumab (arm A) or the reverse (arm B). No patient had prior DNA-damaging chemotherapy. From thawed PBMCs, live CD3+CD8+ cells negative for CD19 and CD56 were sorted.

This TCR was sampled from a human donor with melanoma. The chain recombines TRBV27 with TRBJ1-1; 7 nucleotides agree with TRBD1. This material consisted of CD8+ T cells sorted from blood (inferred from file names), taken from a patient given nivolumab and ipilimumab in sequence. The CDR3 nucleotides are TGTGCCAGCAGTCGGACAGGGAACACTGAAGCTTTCTTT. This encodes CASSRTGNTEAFF.